This T cell receptor (beta chain) was profiled in a study of T cells in Graves' hyperthyroidism and ophthalmopathy. Trimming cost V 4 bases and J 2 bases, with 9 bases left between them. This CDR3 is 15 amino acids long. Using RNA transcripts as the source, TCR beta CDR3 regions were amplified. Initially, a first-round RT-PCR of the TCR CDR3 employed the HTBI primer set. In TCRdb, the multiplex PCR reads were re-called with MiXCR into one record per CDR3 protein. This sample has under 650,000 distinct CDR3 sequences, with roughly 16% found just once. The receptor was isolated from a woman aged 25 to 39 with Graves' hyperthyroidism. The sample taken for sequencing was blood. V and J are TRBV12-3 or TRBV12-4 and TRBJ1-6; D remains ambiguous. The CDR3: CASSSGNPYNSPLHF. CDR3 nucleotide sequence: TGTGCCAGCAGTTCAGGAAACCCCTATAATTCACCCCTCCACTTT.